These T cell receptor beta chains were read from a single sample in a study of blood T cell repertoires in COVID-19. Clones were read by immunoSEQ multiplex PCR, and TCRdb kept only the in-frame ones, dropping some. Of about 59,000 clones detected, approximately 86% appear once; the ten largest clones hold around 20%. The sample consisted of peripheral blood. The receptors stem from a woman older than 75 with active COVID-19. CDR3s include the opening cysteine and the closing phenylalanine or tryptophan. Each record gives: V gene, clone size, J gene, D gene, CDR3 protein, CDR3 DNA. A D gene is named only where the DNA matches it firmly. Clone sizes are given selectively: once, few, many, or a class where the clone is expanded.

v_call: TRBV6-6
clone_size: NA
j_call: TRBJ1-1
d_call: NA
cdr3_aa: CASSYSASNTEAFF
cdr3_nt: TGTGCCAGCAGTTACTCAGCTTCGAACACTGAAGCTTTCTTT

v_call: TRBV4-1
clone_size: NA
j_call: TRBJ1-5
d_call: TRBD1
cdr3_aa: CASSQGDRSNSNQPQHF
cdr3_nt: TGCGCCAGCAGCCAAGGGGACAGGTCAAATAGCAATCAGCCCCAGCATTTT

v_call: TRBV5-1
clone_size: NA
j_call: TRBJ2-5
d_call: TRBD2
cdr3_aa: CASSLGVAGAGETQYF
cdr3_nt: TGCGCCAGCAGCTTGGGGGTAGCGGGGGCCGGGGAGACCCAGTACTTC

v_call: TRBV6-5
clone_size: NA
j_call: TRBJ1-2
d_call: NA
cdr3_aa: CASSSTGLTRYGYTF
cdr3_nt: TGTGCCAGCAGTTCCACAGGGCTAACTCGCTATGGCTACACCTTC

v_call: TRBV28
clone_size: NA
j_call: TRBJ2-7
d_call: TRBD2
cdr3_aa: CASSPIAGRTYEQYF
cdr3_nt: TGTGCCAGCAGTCCGATAGCGGGGAGGACCTACGAGCAGTACTTC

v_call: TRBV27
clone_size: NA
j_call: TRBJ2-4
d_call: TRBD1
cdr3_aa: CASSPGTGKNIQYF
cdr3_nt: TGTGCCAGCAGTCCAGGGACAGGGAAAAACATTCAGTACTTC

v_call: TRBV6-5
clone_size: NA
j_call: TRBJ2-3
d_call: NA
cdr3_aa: CASSYSRRHTQYF
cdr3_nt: TGTGCCAGCAGTTACTCGAGGCGACATACGCAGTATTTT

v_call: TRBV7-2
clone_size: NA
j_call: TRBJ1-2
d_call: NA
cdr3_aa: CASSPQTGNYGYTF
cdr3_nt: TGTGCCAGCAGCCCCCAGACGGGAAACTATGGCTACACCTTC

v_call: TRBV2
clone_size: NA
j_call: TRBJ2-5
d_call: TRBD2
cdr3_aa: CASSEGRASGEETQYF
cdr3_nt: TGTGCCAGCAGTGAAGGGAGGGCTAGCGGGGAAGAGACCCAGTACTTC

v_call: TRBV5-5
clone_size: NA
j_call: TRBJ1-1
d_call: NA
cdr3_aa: CASSPRGIRPEAFF
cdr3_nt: TGTGCCAGCAGCCCCCGAGGGATTAGGCCTGAAGCTTTCTTT

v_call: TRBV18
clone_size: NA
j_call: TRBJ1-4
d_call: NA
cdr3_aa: CASSPYQGSNEKLFF
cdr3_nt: TGTGCCAGCTCACCATATCAGGGGTCTAATGAAAAACTGTTTTTT

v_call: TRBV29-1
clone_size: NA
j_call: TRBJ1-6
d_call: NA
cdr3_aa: CRDNSSHNSPLHF
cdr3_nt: TGCAGGGATAATAGCTCCCATAATTCACCCCTCCACTTT

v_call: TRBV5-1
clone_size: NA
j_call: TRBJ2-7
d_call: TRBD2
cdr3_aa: CASSLALAGAYEQYF
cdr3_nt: TGCGCCAGCAGCTTGGCCCTAGCGGGAGCCTACGAGCAGTACTTC

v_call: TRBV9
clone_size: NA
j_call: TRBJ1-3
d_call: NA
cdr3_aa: CASSPRVLLPGNTIYF
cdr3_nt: TGTGCCAGCAGCCCCCGGGTCCTTCTCCCTGGAAACACCATATATTTT

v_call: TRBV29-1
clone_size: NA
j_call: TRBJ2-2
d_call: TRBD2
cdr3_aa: CSVEGLAGGANTGELFF
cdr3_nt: TGCAGCGTTGAGGGACTAGCGGGGGGCGCGAACACCGGGGAGCTGTTTTTT

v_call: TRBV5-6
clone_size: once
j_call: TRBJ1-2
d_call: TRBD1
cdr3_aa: CASSPRDREVDGYTF
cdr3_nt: TGTGCCAGCAGCCCCCGGGACAGGGAAGTTGATGGCTACACCTTC

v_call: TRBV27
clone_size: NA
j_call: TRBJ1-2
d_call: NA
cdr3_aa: CASSPLGSNYGYTF
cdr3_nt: TGTGCCAGCAGTCCTCTGGGCAGTAACTATGGCTACACCTTC

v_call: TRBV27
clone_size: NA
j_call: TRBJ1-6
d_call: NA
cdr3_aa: CASSYFGDSPLHF
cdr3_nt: TGTGCCAGCAGTTATTTCGGGGATTCACCCCTCCACTTT

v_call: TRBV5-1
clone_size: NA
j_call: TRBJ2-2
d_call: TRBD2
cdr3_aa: CASSSFTSGGKTGELFF
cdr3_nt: TGCGCCAGCAGCTCCTTCACTAGCGGGGGAAAGACCGGGGAGCTGTTTTTT

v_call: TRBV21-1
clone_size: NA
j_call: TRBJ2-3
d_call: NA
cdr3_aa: CASSAPSPGTDTQYF
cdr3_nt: TGTGCCAGCAGCGCCCCTAGCCCGGGTACAGATACGCAGTATTTT

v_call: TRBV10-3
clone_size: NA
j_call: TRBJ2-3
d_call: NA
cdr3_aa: CAITPEWGTDTQYF
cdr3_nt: TGTGCCATCACCCCGGAGTGGGGCACAGATACGCAGTATTTT

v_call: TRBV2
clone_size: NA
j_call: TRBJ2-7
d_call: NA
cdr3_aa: CASSPSYEQYF
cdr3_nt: TGTGCCAGCAGTCCTTCCTACGAGCAGTACTTC

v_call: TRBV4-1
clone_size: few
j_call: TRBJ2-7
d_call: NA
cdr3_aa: CASSQPGGTYEQYF
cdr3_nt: TGCGCCAGCAGCCAGCCGGGGGGCACCTACGAGCAGTACTTC